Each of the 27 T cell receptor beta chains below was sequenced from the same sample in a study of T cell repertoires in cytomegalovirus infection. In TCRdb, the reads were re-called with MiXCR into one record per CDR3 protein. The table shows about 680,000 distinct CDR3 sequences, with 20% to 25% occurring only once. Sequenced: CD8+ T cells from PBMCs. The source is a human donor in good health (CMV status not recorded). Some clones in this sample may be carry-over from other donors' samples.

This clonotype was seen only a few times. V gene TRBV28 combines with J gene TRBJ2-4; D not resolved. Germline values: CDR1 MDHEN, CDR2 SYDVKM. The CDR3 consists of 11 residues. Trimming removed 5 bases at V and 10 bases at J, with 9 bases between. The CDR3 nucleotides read TGTGCCAGCAGTACTGGACCGATTCAGTACTTC. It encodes CASSTGPIQYF.

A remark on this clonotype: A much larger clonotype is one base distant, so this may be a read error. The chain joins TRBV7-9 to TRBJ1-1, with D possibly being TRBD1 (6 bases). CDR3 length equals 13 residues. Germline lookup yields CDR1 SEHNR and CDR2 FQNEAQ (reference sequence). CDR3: CASSRGADTETFF. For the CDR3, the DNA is TGTGCCAGCAGCCGGGGGGCGGACACTGAAACTTTCTTT. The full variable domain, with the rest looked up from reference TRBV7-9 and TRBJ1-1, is DTGVSQNPRHKITKRGQNVTFRCDPISEHNRLYWYRQTLGQGPEFLTYFQNEAQLEKSRLLSDRFSAERPKGSFSTLEIQRTEQGDSAMYLCASSRGADTETFFGQGTRLTVV.

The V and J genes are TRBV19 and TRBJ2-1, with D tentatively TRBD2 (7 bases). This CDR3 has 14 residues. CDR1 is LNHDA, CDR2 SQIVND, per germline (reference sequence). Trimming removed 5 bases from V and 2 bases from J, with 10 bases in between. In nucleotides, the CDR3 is TGTGCCAGTAGTTGGGGGGGCACCTACAATGAGCAGTTCTTC. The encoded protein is CASSWGGTYNEQFF.

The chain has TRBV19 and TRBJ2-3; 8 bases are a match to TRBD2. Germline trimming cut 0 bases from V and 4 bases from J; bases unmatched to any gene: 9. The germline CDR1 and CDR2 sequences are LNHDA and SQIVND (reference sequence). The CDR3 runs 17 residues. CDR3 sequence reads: CASSIEGWAGGADTQYF. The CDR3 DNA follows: TGTGCCAGTAGTATAGAAGGTTGGGCGGGGGGCGCAGATACGCAGTATTTT.

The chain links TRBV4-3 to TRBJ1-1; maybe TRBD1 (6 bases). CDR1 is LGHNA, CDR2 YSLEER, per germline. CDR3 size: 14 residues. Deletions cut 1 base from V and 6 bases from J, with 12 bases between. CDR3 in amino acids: CASSQATGWAEAFF. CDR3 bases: TGCGCCAGCAGCCAAGCTACAGGGTGGGCTGAAGCTTTCTTT.

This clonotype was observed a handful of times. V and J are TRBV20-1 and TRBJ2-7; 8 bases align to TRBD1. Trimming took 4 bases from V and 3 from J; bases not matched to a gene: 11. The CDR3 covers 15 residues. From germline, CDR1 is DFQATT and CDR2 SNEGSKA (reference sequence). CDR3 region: CSATDREGSGYEQYF. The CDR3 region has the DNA TGCAGTGCTACGGACAGGGAAGGGTCAGGCTACGAGCAGTACTTC.

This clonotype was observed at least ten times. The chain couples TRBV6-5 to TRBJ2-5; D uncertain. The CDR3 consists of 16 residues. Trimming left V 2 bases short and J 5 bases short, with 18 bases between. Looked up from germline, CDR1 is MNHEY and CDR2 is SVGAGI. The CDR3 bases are TGTGCCAGCAGTTACAATTTTCCTCCAGGTTTGGAGACCCAGTACTTC. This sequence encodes CASSYNFPPGLETQYF.

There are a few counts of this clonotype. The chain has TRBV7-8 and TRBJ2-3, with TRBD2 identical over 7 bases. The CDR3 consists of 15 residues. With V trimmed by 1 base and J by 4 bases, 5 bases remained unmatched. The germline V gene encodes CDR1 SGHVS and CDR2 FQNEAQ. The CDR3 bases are TGTGCCAGCAGCTTAGTTCGGGGAGGGTCAGATACGCAGTATTTT. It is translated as CASSLVRGGSDTQYF.

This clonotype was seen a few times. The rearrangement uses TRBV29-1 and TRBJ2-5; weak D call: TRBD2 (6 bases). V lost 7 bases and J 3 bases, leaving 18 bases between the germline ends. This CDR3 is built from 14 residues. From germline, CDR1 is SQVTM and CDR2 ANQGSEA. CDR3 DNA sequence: TGCAGCGCTCTGAGACTAGGTCAAAAAGAGACCCAGTACTTC. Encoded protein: CSALRLGQKETQYF.

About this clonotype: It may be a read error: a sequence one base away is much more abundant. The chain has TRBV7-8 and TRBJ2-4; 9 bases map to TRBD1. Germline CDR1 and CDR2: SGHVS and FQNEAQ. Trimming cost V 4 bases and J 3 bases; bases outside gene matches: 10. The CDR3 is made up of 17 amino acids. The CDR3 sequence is CASSSAGTGLVKNIQYF. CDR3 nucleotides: TGTGCCAGCAGCTCCGCCGGGACAGGGCTAGTCAAAAACATTCAGTACTTC.

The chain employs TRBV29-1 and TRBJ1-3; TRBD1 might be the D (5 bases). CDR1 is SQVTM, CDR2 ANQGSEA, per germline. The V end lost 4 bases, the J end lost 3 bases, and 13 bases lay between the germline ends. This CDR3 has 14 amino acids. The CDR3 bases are TGCAGCGTTGCAGGACCGGGACGTGGAAACACCATATATTTT. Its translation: CSVAGPGRGNTIYF.

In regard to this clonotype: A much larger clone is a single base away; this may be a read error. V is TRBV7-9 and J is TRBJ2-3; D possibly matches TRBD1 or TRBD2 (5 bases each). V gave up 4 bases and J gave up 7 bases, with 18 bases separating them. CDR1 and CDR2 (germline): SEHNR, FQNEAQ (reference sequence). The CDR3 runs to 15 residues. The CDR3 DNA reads TGTGCCAGCAGCTCGGGACCGTCAAGACTACATACGCAGTATTTT. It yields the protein CASSSGPSRLHTQYF.

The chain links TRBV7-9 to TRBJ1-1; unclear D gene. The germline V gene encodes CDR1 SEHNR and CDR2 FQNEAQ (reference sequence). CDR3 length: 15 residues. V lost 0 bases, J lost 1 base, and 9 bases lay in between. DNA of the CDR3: TGTGCCAGCAGCTTAGCGCAAGACCCGAACACTGAAGCTTTCTTT. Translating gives CASSLAQDPNTEAFF.

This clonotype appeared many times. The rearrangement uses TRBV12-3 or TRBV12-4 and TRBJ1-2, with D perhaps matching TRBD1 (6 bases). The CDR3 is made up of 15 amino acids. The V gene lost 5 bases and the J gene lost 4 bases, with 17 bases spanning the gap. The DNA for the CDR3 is TGTGCCAGCAGTCCCCCCAATGGACAGTCCTATGGCTACACCTTC. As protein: CASSPPNGQSYGYTF.

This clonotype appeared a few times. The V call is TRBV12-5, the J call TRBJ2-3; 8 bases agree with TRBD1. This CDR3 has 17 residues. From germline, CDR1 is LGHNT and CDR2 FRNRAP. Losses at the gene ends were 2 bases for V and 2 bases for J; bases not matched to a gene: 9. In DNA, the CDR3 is TGTGCTAGTGGTTTGCCCGGCCGGACAGGGTACACAGATACGCAGTATTTT. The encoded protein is CASGLPGRTGYTDTQYF.

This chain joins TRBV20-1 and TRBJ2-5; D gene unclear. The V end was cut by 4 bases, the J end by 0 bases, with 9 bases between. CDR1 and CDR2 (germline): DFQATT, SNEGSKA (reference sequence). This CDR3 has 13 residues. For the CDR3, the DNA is TGCAGTGCTATCTTAGGGTACCAAGAGACCCAGTACTTC. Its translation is CSAILGYQETQYF.

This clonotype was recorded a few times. CDR3 region: CASSVLAGEEQYV. In DNA form, the CDR3 reads TGTGCCAGTAGTGTCCTAGCGGGAGAAGAGCAGTACGTC. The rearrangement joins TRBV19 to TRBJ2-7, with 10 bases fitting TRBD2. This CDR3 comprises 13 residues. CDR1 is LNHDA, CDR2 SQIVND, per germline (reference sequence). Losses at the gene ends were 5 bases for V and 7 bases for J; bases not matched to a gene: 5.

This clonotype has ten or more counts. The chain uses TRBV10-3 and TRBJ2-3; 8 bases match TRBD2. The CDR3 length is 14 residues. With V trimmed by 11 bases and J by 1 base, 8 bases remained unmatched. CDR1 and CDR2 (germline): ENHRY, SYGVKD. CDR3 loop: CAASGTRGTDTQYF. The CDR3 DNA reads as TGTGCCGCCTCCGGGACTAGAGGCACAGATACGCAGTATTTT.

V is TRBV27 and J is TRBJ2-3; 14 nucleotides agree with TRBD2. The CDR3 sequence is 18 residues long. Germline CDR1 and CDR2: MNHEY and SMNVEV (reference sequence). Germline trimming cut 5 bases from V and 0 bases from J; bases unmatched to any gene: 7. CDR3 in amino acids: CASSPGTSGGPSTDTQYF. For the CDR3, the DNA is TGTGCCAGCAGTCCCGGGACTAGCGGGGGCCCCAGCACAGATACGCAGTATTTT.

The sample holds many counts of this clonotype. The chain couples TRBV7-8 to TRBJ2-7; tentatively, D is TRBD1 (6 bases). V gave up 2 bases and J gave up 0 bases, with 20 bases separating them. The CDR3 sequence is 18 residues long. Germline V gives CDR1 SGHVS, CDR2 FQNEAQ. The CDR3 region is CASSLTPLGRGSSYEQYF. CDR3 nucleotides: TGTGCCAGCAGCTTAACTCCTTTAGGCAGGGGAAGCTCCTACGAGCAGTACTTC. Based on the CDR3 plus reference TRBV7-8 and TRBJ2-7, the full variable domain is GAGVSQSPRYKVAKRGQDVALRCDPISGHVSLFWYQQALGQGPEFLTYFQNEAQLDKSGLPSDRFFAERPEGSVSTLKIQRTQQEDSAVYLCASSLTPLGRGSSYEQYFGPGTRLTVT.

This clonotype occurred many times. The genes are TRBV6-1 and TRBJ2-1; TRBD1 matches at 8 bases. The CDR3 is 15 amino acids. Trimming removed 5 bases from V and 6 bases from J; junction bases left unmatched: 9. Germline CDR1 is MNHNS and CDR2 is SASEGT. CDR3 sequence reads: CASSTNRGVSNEQFF. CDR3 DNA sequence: TGTGCCAGCAGTACCAACAGGGGGGTAAGCAATGAGCAGTTCTTC.

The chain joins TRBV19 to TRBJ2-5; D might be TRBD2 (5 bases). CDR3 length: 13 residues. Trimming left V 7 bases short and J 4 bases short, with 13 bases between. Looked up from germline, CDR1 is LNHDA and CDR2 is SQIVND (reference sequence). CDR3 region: CASTEGITETQYF. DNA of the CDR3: TGTGCCAGTACCGAGGGAATTACAGAGACCCAGTACTTC. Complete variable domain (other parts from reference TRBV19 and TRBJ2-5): DGGITQSPKYLFRKEGQNVTLSCEQNLNHDAMYWYRQDPGQGLRLIYYSQIVNDFQKGDIAEGYSVSREKKESFPLTVTSAQKNPTAFYLCASTEGITETQYFGPGTRLLVL.

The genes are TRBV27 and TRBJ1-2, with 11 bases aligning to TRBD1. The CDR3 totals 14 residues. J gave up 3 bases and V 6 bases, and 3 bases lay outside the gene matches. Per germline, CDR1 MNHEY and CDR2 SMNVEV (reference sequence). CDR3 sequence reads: CASRDRGPYYGYTF. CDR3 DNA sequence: TGTGCCAGCAGGGACAGGGGGCCATACTATGGCTACACCTTC.

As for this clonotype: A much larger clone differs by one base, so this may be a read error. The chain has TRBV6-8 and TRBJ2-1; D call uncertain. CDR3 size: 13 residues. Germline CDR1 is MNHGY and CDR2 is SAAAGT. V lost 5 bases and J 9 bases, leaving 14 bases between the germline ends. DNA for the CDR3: TGTGCCAGCAGTACCCCAAGGGTTGGTGAGCAGTTCTTC. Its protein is CASSTPRVGEQFF.

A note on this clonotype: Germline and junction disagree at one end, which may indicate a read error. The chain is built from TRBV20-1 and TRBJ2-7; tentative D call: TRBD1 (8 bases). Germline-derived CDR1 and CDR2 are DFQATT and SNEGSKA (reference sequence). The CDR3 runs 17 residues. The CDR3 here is CSARDPVGGTGLYERYF. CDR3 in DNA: TGCAGTGCTAGAGACCCAGTGGGAGGGACAGGACTCTACGAGCGGTACTTC.

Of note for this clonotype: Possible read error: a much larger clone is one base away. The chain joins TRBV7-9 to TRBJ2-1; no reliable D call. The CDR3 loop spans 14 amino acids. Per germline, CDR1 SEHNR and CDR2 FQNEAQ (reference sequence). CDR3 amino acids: CTSSLSQKYNEQFF. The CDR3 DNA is TGTACCAGCAGCTTAAGCCAAAAATACAATGAGCAGTTCTTC.

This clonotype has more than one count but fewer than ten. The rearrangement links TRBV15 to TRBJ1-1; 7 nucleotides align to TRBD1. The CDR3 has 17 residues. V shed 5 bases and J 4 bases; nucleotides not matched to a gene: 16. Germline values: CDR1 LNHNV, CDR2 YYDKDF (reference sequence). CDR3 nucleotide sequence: TGTGCCACCAGCTCCTTAAGACAGGGAATAGTAGGCACTGAAGCTTTCTTT. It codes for CATSSLRQGIVGTEAFF.